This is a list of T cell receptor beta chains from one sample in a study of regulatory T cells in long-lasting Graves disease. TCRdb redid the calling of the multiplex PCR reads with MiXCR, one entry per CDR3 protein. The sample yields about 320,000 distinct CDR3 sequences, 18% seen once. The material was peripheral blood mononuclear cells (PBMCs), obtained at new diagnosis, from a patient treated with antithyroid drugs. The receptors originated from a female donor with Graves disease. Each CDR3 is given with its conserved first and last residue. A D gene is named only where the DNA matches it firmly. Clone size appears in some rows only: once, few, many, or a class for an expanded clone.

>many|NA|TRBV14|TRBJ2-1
TGTGCCAGCAGCCACAGGACTGGATTCCACAATGAGCAGTTCTTC
CASSHRTGFHNEQFF
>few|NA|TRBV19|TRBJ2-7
TGTGCCAGTAGTATTGGCCGCTACTCCTGCGAGCAGTACTTC
CASSIGRYSCEQYF
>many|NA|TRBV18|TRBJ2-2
TGTGCCAGCTCACCAGAAGGCTCCGCGAACACCGGGGAGCTGTTTTTT
CASSPEGSANTGELFF
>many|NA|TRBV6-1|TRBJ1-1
TGTGCCAGCAGTGTCCTACGGGGGCAGAACACTGAAGCTTTCTTT
CASSVLRGQNTEAFF
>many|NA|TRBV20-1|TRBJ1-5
TGCAGTGCTAGGAATCGGCAGATACCCAATCAGCCCCAGCATTTT
CSARNRQIPNQPQHF
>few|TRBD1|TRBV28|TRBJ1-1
TGTGCCAGCAGTTTAGGGATTGGACAGGGGGTCTATGAAGCTTTCTTT
CASSLGIGQGVYEAFF
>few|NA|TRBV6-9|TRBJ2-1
TGTGCCAGCAGTTACGTGAGCGGATCCTACAATGAGCAGTTCTTC
CASSYVSGSYNEQFF
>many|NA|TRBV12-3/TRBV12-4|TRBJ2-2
TGTGCCAGCAAGGGCCCTTACGGGGACACCGGGGAGCTGTTTTTT
CASKGPYGDTGELFF
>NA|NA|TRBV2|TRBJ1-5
TGTGCCAGCAGGAACTGGGGGCAGGGCAATCAGCCCCAGCATTTT
CASRNWGQGNQPQHF
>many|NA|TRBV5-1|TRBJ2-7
TGCGCCAGCAGCTTGGAAATGGCAGCCTCCTACGAGCAGTACTTC
CASSLEMAASYEQYF
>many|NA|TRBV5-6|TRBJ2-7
TGTGCCAGCAGCCCGACCGACTCTTCTTCCTACGAGCAGTACTTC
CASSPTDSSSYEQYF
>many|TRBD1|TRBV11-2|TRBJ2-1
TGTGCCAGCAGCCCCCGGGACAGGGCCTACAATGAGCAGTTCTTC
CASSPRDRAYNEQFF
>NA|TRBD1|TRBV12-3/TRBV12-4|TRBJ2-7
TGTGCCAGCACCCTTAGGGGGCAGGTACGGGAGCAGTACTTC
CASTLRGQVREQYF
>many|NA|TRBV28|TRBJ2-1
TGTGCCAGCAGTCCACCTCGGGATGAGCAGTTCTTC
CASSPPRDEQFF
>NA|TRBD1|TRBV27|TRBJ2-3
TGTGCCGAACGGGACAGGAGTAGCACAGATACGCAGTATTTT
CAERDRSSTDTQYF
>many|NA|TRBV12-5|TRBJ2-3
TGTGCTAGTGGTTTGGTACTCACGGGTGCTAGCACAGATACGCAGTATTTT
CASGLVLTGASTDTQYF
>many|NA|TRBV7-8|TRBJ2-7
TGTGCCAGCAGCGTGGGGGTCGGGGGCGAGCAGTACTTC
CASSVGVGGEQYF
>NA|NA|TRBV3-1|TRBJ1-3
TGTGCCAGCAGCCAAGATCCAGGATCTGGAAACACCATATATTTT
CASSQDPGSGNTIYF
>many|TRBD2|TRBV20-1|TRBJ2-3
TGCAGTGCTTTGCTAGCGGGAGTGGATACGCAGTATTTT
CSALLAGVDTQYF
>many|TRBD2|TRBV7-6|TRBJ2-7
TGTGCCAGCAGCTTGGGGACTATAGTCTACGAGCAGTACTTC
CASSLGTIVYEQYF
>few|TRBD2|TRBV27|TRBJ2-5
TGTGCCAGCAGCGAACGCGGGAGGGTGGAGACCCAGTACTTC
CASSERGRVETQYF
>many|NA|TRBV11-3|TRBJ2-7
TGTGCCAGCAGCTTTGCTGAGCCCGCCTACGAGCAGTACTTC
CASSFAEPAYEQYF
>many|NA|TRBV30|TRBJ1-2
TGTGCCTGGAGCTTAGTGGATGGCTACACCTTC
CAWSLVDGYTF
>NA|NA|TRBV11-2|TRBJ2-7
TGTGCCAGCAGCTTAGTAGTTCCAGGGAATATTTACGAGCAGTACTTC
CASSLVVPGNIYEQYF
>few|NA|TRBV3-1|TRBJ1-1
TGTGCCAGCAGCCCCCGGGGGGGCATCGGAGTGAACACTGAAGCTTTCTTT
CASSPRGGIGVNTEAFF
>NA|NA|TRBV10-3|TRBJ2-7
TGTGCCATCAGCGCTACTAGCCAGTTTCCCTACGAGCAGTACTTC
CAISATSQFPYEQYF
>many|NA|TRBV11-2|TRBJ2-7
TGTGCCAGCAGCTTCGACTCAATATACGAGCAGTACTTC
CASSFDSIYEQYF
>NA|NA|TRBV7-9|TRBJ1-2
TGTGTCAGCAGCTTTACCCCGGGAAGCGCCTATGGCTACACCTTC
CVSSFTPGSAYGYTF
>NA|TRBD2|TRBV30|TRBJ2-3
TGTGCCTGGAATACGCTAGCGGGAGGGCCAGATACGCAGTATTTT
CAWNTLAGGPDTQYF
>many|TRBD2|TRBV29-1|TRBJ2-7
TGCAGCGTAGTCTATAGCGGGAGATACGAGCAGTACTTC
CSVVYSGRYEQYF
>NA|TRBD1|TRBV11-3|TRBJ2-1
TGTGCCAGCAGCTTAGATTCGGGACAGCCGACGGGAAATGAGCAGTTCTTC
CASSLDSGQPTGNEQFF
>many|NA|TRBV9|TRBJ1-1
TGTGCCAGCAGCGGGAGGGGATTCGGAGCTTTCTTT
CASSGRGFGAFF
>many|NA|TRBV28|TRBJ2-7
TGTGCCAGCAACCCGGACAGTTCCTACGAGCAGTACTTC
CASNPDSSYEQYF
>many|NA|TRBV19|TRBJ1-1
TGTGCCAGTAGCCAGGAACGTCGGGACACTGAAGCTTTCTTT
CASSQERRDTEAFF
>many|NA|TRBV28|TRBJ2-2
TGTGCCAGCGGGAGCCTGAACACCGGGGAGCTGTTTTTT
CASGSLNTGELFF
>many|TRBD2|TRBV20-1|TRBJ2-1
TGCAGTGCTGGGGGCCTAGCGGGAGCGGACAATGAGCAGTTCTTC
CSAGGLAGADNEQFF
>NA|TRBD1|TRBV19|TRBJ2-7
TGTGCCAGTAGTATTGACAGGGGCTACGAGCAGTACTTC
CASSIDRGYEQYF
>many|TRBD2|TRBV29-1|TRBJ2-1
TGCAGCGTTGAGGAGTCTAGCGGGACCGTACGGGATGAGCAGTTCTTC
CSVEESSGTVRDEQFF
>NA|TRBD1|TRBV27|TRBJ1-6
TGTGCCAGCAGTTTTTTGGGACAGGGGGGGAATAATTCACCCCTCCACTTT
CASSFLGQGGNNSPLHF
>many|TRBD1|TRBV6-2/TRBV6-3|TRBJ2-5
TGTGCCAGCAGTTACCGGGGACAGGGAGAGACCCAGTACTTC
CASSYRGQGETQYF
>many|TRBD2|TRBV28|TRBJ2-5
TGTGCCAGCAGTTCAAGCGGGGTGTTAGAAGAGACCCAGTACTTC
CASSSSGVLEETQYF
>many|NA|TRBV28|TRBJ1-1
TGTGCCAGCTTTCCAGAACCGGGGCCGAACACTGAAGCTTTCTTT
CASFPEPGPNTEAFF
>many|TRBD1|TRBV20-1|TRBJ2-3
TGCAGTGTTCGGGACAGGGGCACAGATACGCAGTATTTT
CSVRDRGTDTQYF
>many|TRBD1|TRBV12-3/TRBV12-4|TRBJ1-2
TGTGCCAGCAGTTGGGACAGGGGAGGGACCTATGGCTACACCTTC
CASSWDRGGTYGYTF
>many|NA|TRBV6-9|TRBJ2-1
TGTGCCAGCAGTTACTCGAATGGAGAGGGTTCCTCCTACAATGAGCAGTTCTTC
CASSYSNGEGSSYNEQFF
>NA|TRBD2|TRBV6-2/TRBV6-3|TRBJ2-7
TGTGCCAGCATTAAGGGGTCTAGCGGGAGCTACGAGCAGTACTTC
CASIKGSSGSYEQYF
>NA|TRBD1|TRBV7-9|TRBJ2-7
TGTGCCAGCAGCTTAGCGACAGGGGGACGCGAGCAGTACTTC
CASSLATGGREQYF
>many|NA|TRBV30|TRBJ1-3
TGTGCCTGGAGGACTAACACCATATATTTT
CAWRTNTIYF
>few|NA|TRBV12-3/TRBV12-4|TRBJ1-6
TGTGCCAGCAGTTCTCTTTTGGGCTCGGATTCACCCCTCCACTTC
CASSSLLGSDSPLHF
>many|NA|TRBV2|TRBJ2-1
TGTGCCAGCATGTTTCGTAATGAGCAGTTCTTC
CASMFRNEQFF
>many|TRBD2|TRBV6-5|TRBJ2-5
TGTGCCAGCAGTTACTTAGGGACTAGCGGGCAAGAGACCCAGTACTTC
CASSYLGTSGQETQYF